This T cell receptor beta chain was profiled in a study of blood T cell repertoires in COVID-19. On the study more broadly: Both acute and convalescent COVID-19 samples were obtained from the United States, Italy and Spain.

Only in-frame clones appear in the TCRdb table, and some are missing; sequencing was by immunoSEQ multiplex PCR. The profile covers about 380,000 clones, with more than 75% appearing a single time and approximately 1.2% taken by the ten largest. After removal of 1 base from V and 4 bases from J, the junction contained 13 bases not matched to a gene. CDR3 size: 18 residues. Germline V gene data show CDR1 as GTSNPN and CDR2 as SVGIG (reference sequence). The TCR comes from a man under 40 who had recovered from COVID-19. The rearrangement links TRBV30 to TRBJ1-5, with TRBD1 identical over 10 bases. Sequencing input: PBMCs or T cells enriched from blood (not recorded which). CDR3 region: CAWSGFAGQGWPNQPQHF. In nucleotides, the CDR3 is TGTGCCTGGAGTGGTTTTGCGGGACAGGGGTGGCCGAATCAGCCCCAGCATTTT.